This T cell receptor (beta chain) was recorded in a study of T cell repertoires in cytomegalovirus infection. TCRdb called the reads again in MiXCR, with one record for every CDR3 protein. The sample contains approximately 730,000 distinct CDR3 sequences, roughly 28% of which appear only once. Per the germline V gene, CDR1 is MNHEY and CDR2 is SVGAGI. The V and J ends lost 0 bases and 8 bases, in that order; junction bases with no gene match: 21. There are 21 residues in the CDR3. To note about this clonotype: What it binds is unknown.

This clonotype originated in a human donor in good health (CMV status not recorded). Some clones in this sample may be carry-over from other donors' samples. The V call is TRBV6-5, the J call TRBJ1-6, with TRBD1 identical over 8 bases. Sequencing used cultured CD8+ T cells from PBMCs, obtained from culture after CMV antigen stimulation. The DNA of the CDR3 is TGTGCCAGCAGTTACTCAGGAAGCAGGGGGCAGATGCGGGTCCTCTATTCACCCCTCCACTTT. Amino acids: CASSYSGSRGQMRVLYSPLHF.